The 17 T cell receptor beta chains below come from one sample, sequenced in a study of blood T cells in healthy people across ages. Combining a sample-barcoded 5' primer with a J-beta primer mix, a second PCR ran for roughly 7 to 12 cycles. TCRdb re-analysed the 5' RACE reads in MiXCR, keeping a single row per CDR3 protein. The table records around 780,000 distinct CDR3 sequences, about 26% of them present only once. The sample was also reused in another study, on T cells of mothers and their children.

Sequencing was done on a sample of blood. The receptors come from a boy aged 5-17 years in good health.

This clonotype showed up just a few times. The rearrangement joins TRBV20-1 to TRBJ2-7; 7 nucleotides align to TRBD2. Trimming removed 5 bases from V and 9 bases from J; junction bases left unmatched: 13. The CDR3 is 13 residues long. The V gene's germline CDR1 is DFQATT and CDR2 SNEGSKA (reference sequence). The CDR3 is CSAALAEPSGQYF. In nucleotides, the CDR3 is TGCAGTGCTGCTCTAGCGGAACCGTCCGGGCAGTACTTC.

In its sample, this clonotype was seen once. This rearrangement joins TRBV5-1 to TRBJ1-2; TRBD1 might be the D (6 bases). V was shortened by 4 bases and J by 3 bases, with 13 bases between the two germline ends. CDR1 and CDR2 (germline): SGHRS, YFSETQ. The length of the CDR3 is 14 residues. The CDR3 is CASSQGQTDYGYTF. For the CDR3, the DNA is TGCGCCAGCAGCCAAGGACAGACGGACTATGGCTACACCTTC. Full variable domain (remainder filled in from reference TRBV5-1 and TRBJ1-2): KAGVTQTPRYLIKTRGQQVTLSCSPISGHRSVSWYQQTPGQGLQFLFEYFSETQRNKGNFPGRFSGRQFSNSRSEMNVSTLELGDSALYLCASSQGQTDYGYTFGSGTRLTVV.

This chain connects TRBV2 to TRBJ2-6; TRBD1 agrees at 8 bases. The junction had 11 bases not matched to a gene; V was cut back by 9 bases and J by 4 bases. CDR1 is SNHLY, CDR2 FYNNEI, per germline. This CDR3 is 16 amino acids long. In DNA form, the CDR3 reads TGTGCCAGATCCGGGACAGGCTTGCGGGGGGCCAACGTCCTGACTTTC. This translates into CARSGTGLRGANVLTF.

This clonotype came up a few times. This chain joins TRBV6-1 and TRBJ2-1; D is ambiguous. The DNA matches TRBJ2-7 better at its end, which makes the J call doubtful. This CDR3 is built from 14 residues. In germline, CDR1 is MNHNS, CDR2 SASEGT. This CDR3 is CASKETANSYEQYF. The CDR3 DNA sequence: TGTGCCAGCAAGGAAACCGCAAACTCCTACGAGCAGTACTTC.

CDR3 coding DNA: TGTGCCAGCAGGCACGATCCTGGGGCCAACGTCCTGACTTTC. It is translated as CASRHDPGANVLTF. The chain employs TRBV6-1 and TRBJ2-6; D unresolved. The CDR3 loop spans 14 amino acids. Germline assignment: CDR1 MNHNS and CDR2 SASEGT. The V and J ends lost 6 bases and 2 bases respectively, with 8 bases between them.

The chain employs TRBV5-5 and TRBJ1-5, with D unclear. The CDR3 length is 13 residues. CDR1 is SGHKS, CDR2 YYEKEE, per germline (reference sequence). V lost 2 bases and J lost 9, with 12 bases in between. CDR3 coding DNA: TGTGCCAGCAGCTTCATGACGGTCGGGCCCCAGCATTTT. This encodes CASSFMTVGPQHF.

This chain connects TRBV5-1 to TRBJ2-5, with 13 positions matching TRBD2. The CDR3 runs 17 residues. The V and J ends lost 3 bases and 5 bases, in that order; junction bases with no gene match: 10. From germline, CDR1 is SGHRS and CDR2 YFSETQ. CDR3 nucleotides: TGCGCCAGCAGCTCTGGCGGACTAGCGGGAGTGGGCGAGACCCAGTACTTC. It specifies CASSSGGLAGVGETQYF.

This clonotype has only a few counts. J is TRBJ2-2 and V is TRBV30; D is undetermined. CDR1 GTSNPN and CDR2 SVGIG come from the germline V gene (reference sequence). This CDR3 is 14 amino acids long. The V end lost 0 bases, the J end lost 2 bases, and 7 bases lay between the germline ends. The CDR3 spells CAWSVLGNTGELFF. As DNA, the CDR3 is TGTGCCTGGAGTGTACTCGGCAACACCGGGGAGCTGTTTTTT.

This clonotype was found a few times. The rearrangement uses TRBV6-6 and TRBJ1-2; a weak D match, TRBD1 (5 bases). CDR3 length: 13 residues. The germline V gene encodes CDR1 MNHNY and CDR2 SVGAGI (reference sequence). Trimming left V 7 bases short and J 3 bases short, with 12 bases between. The CDR3 spells CASIPGRDYGYTF. The CDR3 nucleotides are TGTGCCAGCATTCCAGGGCGTGACTATGGCTACACCTTC.

This clonotype was picked up a small number of times. The V call is TRBV2, the J call TRBJ2-5; 8 positions match TRBD2. Germline V gives CDR1 SNHLY, CDR2 FYNNEI. The CDR3 sequence is 14 residues long. The CDR3 protein is CAGGGGGSQETQYF. Written as DNA, the CDR3 is TGTGCAGGGGGTGGCGGGGGGTCGCAAGAGACCCAGTACTTC.

The V call is TRBV2, the J call TRBJ2-7; D call uncertain. The J call may be incorrect, as the DNA end agrees better with TRBJ2-1. CDR3 length equals 13 residues. CDR1 SNHLY and CDR2 FYNNEI come from the germline V gene. CDR3 amino acids: CASSTTLANEQFF. The CDR3 DNA reads as TGTGCCAGCAGTACCACCCTGGCGAATGAGCAGTTCTTC.

For this clonotype: One base away lies a much larger clone, so this may be a sequencing read error. The CDR3 sequence is CASRLGGGGETQYF. The DNA for the CDR3 is TGTGCCAGCAGGCTAGGGGGGGGAGGAGAGACCCAGTACTTC. The chain carries TRBV12-3 or TRBV12-4 and TRBJ2-5; maybe TRBD2 (7 bases). V shed 6 bases and J shed 4 bases, with 15 bases lying between them. The CDR3 is 14 amino acids.

V is TRBV6-5 and J is TRBJ2-3; maybe TRBD1 (5 bases). In germline, CDR1 is MNHEY, CDR2 SVGAGI. Between the trimmed V and J ends, which lost 3 bases and 1 base, there was a span of 17 bases. This CDR3 has 17 amino acids. Written as DNA, the CDR3 is TGTGCCAGCAGTTATATGGGTGGTGGGGCTGGCACAGATACGCAGTATTTT. This translates into CASSYMGGGAGTDTQYF.

The V gene is TRBV20-1, the J gene TRBJ1-4, with D possibly matching TRBD1 (5 bases). The CDR3 runs 15 residues. Germline assignment: CDR1 DFQATT and CDR2 SNEGSKA (reference sequence). Trimming shortened V by 0 bases and J by 7 bases, and 15 bases separated the two germline ends. The CDR3 loop is CSARDQRKRGEKLFF. CDR3 DNA sequence: TGCAGTGCTAGAGATCAGCGAAAGAGGGGTGAAAAACTGTTTTTT.

This clonotype has a handful of counts. The gene calls are TRBV28 and TRBJ1-4, with 7 bases aligning to TRBD1. The junction had 6 bases not matched to a gene; V was cut back by 7 bases and J by 4 bases. CDR1 MDHEN and CDR2 SYDVKM come from the germline V gene. This CDR3 has 14 residues. This CDR3 reads CASTSGGLNEKLFF. As DNA, the CDR3 is TGTGCCAGCACCTCAGGGGGTCTTAATGAAAAACTGTTTTTT.

This clonotype was seen only a few times. This chain uses TRBV29-1 with TRBJ1-1; D remains ambiguous. V was trimmed by 8 bases and J by 6 bases, leaving 10 bases between them. The CDR3 runs to 10 residues. CDR1 and CDR2 (germline): SQVTM, ANQGSEA. The CDR3 DNA sequence: TGCAGCCTTGTTGGATCTGAAGCTTTCTTT. This sequence encodes CSLVGSEAFF.

This clonotype has a handful of counts. This chain connects TRBV25-1 to TRBJ1-3; D is uncertain. CDR1 is MGHDK, CDR2 SYGVNS, per germline. V was trimmed by 4 bases and J by 2 bases, leaving 18 bases between them. There are 17 residues in the CDR3. In nucleotides, the CDR3 is TGTGCCAGCAGTGCCCCTACCACCGGAAACCCTGGAAACACCATATATTTT. It codes for CASSAPTTGNPGNTIYF. The entire variable domain, with the rest obtained from reference TRBV25-1 and TRBJ1-3, is as follows: EADIYQTPRYLVIGTGKKITLECSQTMGHDKMYWYQQDPGMELHLIHYSYGVNSTEKGDLSSESTVSRIRTEHFPLTLESARPSHTSQYLCASSAPTTGNPGNTIYFGEGSWLTVV.